This TCR beta chain derives from a study of regulatory T cells in long-lasting Graves disease. Library construction for TCR beta used iRepertoire HTBI primers and Arm-PCR of CDR3 regions. From the multiplex PCR reads, TCRdb called clonotypes with MiXCR, one entry per CDR3 protein. The table lists more than 300,000 distinct CDR3 sequences, roughly 16% of them singletons, with 20% in the top ten. Time point in this sample: newly diagnosed GD, antithyroid drugs for less than 3 months. From PBMCs, RNA was extracted and then used to make the TCR library. V lost 5 bases to trimming and J lost 0 bases; unmatched junction nucleotides: 4. CDR3 size: 14 residues. Germline values: CDR1 SGHRS, CDR2 YFSETQ. The data also belong to a second study, concerning T cells in Graves' hyperthyroidism and ophthalmopathy.

J is TRBJ1-2 and V is TRBV5-1; 7 nucleotides match TRBD1. This specimen consisted of peripheral blood mononuclear cells (PBMCs), obtained at new diagnosis, from a patient treated with antithyroid drugs. The receptor comes from a woman aged 18-35 years with Graves disease. The CDR3 sequence is CASRIDRANYGYTF. CDR3 DNA: TGCGCCAGCAGAATCGACAGGGCTAACTATGGCTACACCTTC. Complete variable domain (other parts from reference TRBV5-1 and TRBJ1-2): KAGVTQTPRYLIKTRGQQVTLSCSPISGHRSVSWYQQTPGQGLQFLFEYFSETQRNKGNFPGRFSGRQFSNSRSEMNVSTLELGDSALYLCASRIDRANYGYTFGSGTRLTVV.